This entry describes one T cell receptor beta chain. Its antigen is not known. The study used treatment-naive patients who had stable or active relapsing-remitting disease as multiple sclerosis controls. The CDR3 covers 14 residues. Germline values: CDR1 SGHVS, CDR2 FQNEAQ. Trimming removed 5 bases from V and 1 base from J, with 9 bases in between. This entry is derived from a study of CD8 T cells in Susac syndrome. With random hexamers, reverse transcription was performed on about 0.45 to 1 ug of RNA. The method of amplification for TCR beta CDR3 was immunoSEQ multiplex PCR, covering 54 Vbeta and 13 Jbeta. A single record per CDR3 protein comes from TCRdb applying MiXCR to the immunoSEQ multiplex PCR reads. The sample shows about 150,000 distinct CDR3 sequences, approximately 93% of them seen only once. Broader study findings: The authors acknowledged that the study's TCR sequencing and HLA analysis involved relatively few individuals.

The specimen was CD4+ T cells from PBMCs. This rearrangement joins TRBV7-8 to TRBJ1-5, with D tentatively TRBD1 (6 bases). The source is a human donor with multiple sclerosis. The CDR3 DNA is TGTGCCAGCAGCCGGACAGAGAGCAATCAGCCCCAGCATTTT. Protein sequence: CASSRTESNQPQHF.